This T cell receptor beta chain stems from a study of T cells in Graves' hyperthyroidism and ophthalmopathy. At least 3 on the Clinical Activity Score was recorded for ophthalmopathy patients, who also had NOSPECS grade at least 4 and duration under 3 months. Patients showing uncontrolled infection, other autoimmune disease, pregnancy or lactation were ineligible. Study results and caveats: Ophthalmopathy and stable hyperthyroidism were separated by a 13 V-J model. The majority of expanded thyroid clonotypes above 0.001 also appeared in blood.

Template material for amplifying TCR beta CDR3 regions consisted of RNA transcripts. The HTBI primer set drove a first-round RT-PCR of the TCR CDR3. TCRdb reprocessed the multiplex PCR reads with MiXCR, giving one entry per CDR3 protein. This table holds approximately 490,000 distinct CDR3 sequences, under 25% found once. The CDR3 spans 13 residues. Trimming shortened V by 2 bases and J by 7 bases, and 11 bases separated the two germline ends. CDR1 SNHLY and CDR2 FYNNEI come from the germline V gene. As to this clonotype: Its antigen is not identified.

The chain employs TRBV2 and TRBJ1-2, with D perhaps matching TRBD1 (6 bases). This clonotype originated in a woman in her sixties or seventies with Graves' ophthalmopathy. Sequences were obtained from blood. CDR3: CASSEYGGAGYTF. In nucleotides, the CDR3 is TGTGCCAGCAGTGAATATGGGGGCGCTGGCTACACCTTC.